Detailed here is one T cell receptor beta chain. Sequencing was performed with immunoSEQ multiplex PCR; in TCRdb, only in-frame clones are kept and a portion is missing. Of approximately 380,000 clones in the sample, more than 75% were seen once. The data belong to a study of blood T cell repertoires in COVID-19. The CDR3 contains 14 residues. Germline values: CDR1 SGDLS, CDR2 YYNGEE. Trimming shortened V by 6 bases and J by 0 bases, and 9 bases separated the two germline ends. What was sequenced was PBMCs or T cells enriched from blood (not recorded which). The chain joins TRBV9 to TRBJ2-2; D is possibly TRBD1 (5 bases). This TCR was sampled from a woman under 30 who had recovered from COVID-19. The CDR3 DNA is TGTGCCAGCAATCCACAGGCGAACACCGGGGAGCTGTTTTTT. Amino acids: CASNPQANTGELFF.